The T cell receptor (beta chain) under discussion was sequenced for a study of early T cells in non-severe SARS-CoV-2 infection. Notes on the study in general: Matching with VDJdb favored anti-spike CD8 responses (missing private and CD4 specificities).

Attached unique molecular identifiers marked individual cDNA molecules. TCRdb recomputed calls from the 5' RACE reads with MiXCR, one row per CDR3 protein. The repertoire consists of tens of thousands of distinct CDR3 sequences, with approximately 6.1% occurring once and the leading ten covering about 3.4%. After removal of 10 bases from V and 1 base from J, the junction contained 16 bases not matched to a gene. There are 16 residues in the CDR3. Note on this clonotype: Its antigen is undetermined.

V is TRBV12-3 or TRBV12-4 and J is TRBJ2-7; 7 positions agree with TRBD2. Here the sequenced sample was whole blood, taken at baseline. The origin of this receptor is an adult who was a healthcare worker with PCR-confirmed SARS-CoV-2 infection or an uninfected control (not recorded which). The DNA of the CDR3 is TGTGCCACCGGTTTAGTGGGGGGAGGGTATTCCTACGAGCAGTACTTC. This translates into CATGLVGGGYSYEQYF.